Included here is one T cell receptor (beta chain) sequence, with context. This entry comes from a study of technical replicates of blood from a few donors. Per the germline V gene, CDR1 is SGHRS and CDR2 is YFSETQ. The CDR3 consists of 16 residues. V dropped 0 bases and J dropped 0 bases, with 10 bases sitting between them. Clones were sequenced by immunoSEQ multiplex PCR, and TCRdb holds only the in-frame ones, with some missing. The sample records roughly 76,000 clones, approximately 94% being singletons. What was sequenced was T cells isolated from PBMCs. The origin of this receptor is a human donor in good health. The genes are TRBV5-1 and TRBJ1-5; D is ambiguous. The chain's CDR3 is CASSLVTPYSNQPQHF. CDR3 DNA: TGCGCCAGCAGCTTGGTGACACCTTATAGCAATCAGCCCCAGCATTTT. Complete variable domain (other parts from reference TRBV5-1 and TRBJ1-5): KAGVTQTPRYLIKTRGQQVTLSCSPISGHRSVSWYQQTPGQGLQFLFEYFSETQRNKGNFPGRFSGRQFSNSRSEMNVSTLELGDSALYLCASSLVTPYSNQPQHFGDGTRLSIL.